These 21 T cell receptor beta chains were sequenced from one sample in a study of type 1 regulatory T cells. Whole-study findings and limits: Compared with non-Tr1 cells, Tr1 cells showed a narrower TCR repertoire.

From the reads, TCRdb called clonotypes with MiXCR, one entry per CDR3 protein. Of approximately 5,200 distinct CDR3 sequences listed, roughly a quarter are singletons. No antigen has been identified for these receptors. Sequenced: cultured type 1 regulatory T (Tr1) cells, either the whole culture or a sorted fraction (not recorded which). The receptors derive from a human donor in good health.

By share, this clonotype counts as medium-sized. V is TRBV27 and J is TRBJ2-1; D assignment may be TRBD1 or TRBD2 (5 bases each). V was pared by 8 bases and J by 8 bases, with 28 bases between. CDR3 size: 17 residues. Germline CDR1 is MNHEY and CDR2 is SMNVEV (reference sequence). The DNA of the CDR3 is TGTGCCAGCGGGGGAGAGGTGATCGCGGCAGGTATCTATGAGCAGTTCTTC. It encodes CASGGEVIAAGIYEQFF.

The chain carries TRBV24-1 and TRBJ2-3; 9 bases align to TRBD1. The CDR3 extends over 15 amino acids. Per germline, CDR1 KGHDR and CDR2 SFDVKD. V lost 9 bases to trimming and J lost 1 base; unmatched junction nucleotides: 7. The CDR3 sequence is CATQEGDRGTDTQYF. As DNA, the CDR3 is TGTGCCACCCAAGAGGGGGACAGGGGCACAGATACGCAGTATTTT.

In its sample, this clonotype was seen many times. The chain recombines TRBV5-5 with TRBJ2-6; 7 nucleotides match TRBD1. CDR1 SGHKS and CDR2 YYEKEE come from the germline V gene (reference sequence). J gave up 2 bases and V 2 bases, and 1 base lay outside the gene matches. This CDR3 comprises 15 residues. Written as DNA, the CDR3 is TGTGCCAGCAGCTTCCAGGGGGCTGGGGCCAACGTCCTGACTTTC. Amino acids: CASSFQGAGANVLTF.

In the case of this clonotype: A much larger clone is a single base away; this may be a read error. Here the CDR3 DNA reads TGTGCCAGCAGTTCGCCCGTTTTTAACTATGGCTACACCTTC. This codes for CASSSPVFNYGYTF. The gene calls are TRBV6-6 and TRBJ1-2; D uncertain. The CDR3 extends over 14 amino acids. The germline V gene has CDR1 MNHNY and CDR2 SVGAGI (reference sequence). V was clipped by 4 bases and J by 1 base, with 10 bases between them.

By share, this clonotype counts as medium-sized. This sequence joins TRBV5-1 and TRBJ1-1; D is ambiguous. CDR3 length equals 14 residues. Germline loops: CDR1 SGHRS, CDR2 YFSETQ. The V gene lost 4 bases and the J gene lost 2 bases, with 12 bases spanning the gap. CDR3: CASSLTTINTEAFF. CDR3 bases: TGCGCCAGCAGCCTAACGACAATCAACACTGAAGCTTTCTTT.

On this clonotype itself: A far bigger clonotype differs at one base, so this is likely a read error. CDR3 in amino acids: CSTRKDRVTEQYF. CDR3 sequence (DNA): TGCAGTACCCGAAAGGACAGGGTAACCGAGCAGTACTTC. This sequence joins TRBV20-1 and TRBJ2-1; 8 nucleotides agree with TRBD1. The DNA end favors TRBJ2-7, so the J call may be wrong. In germline, CDR1 is DFQATT, CDR2 SNEGSKA (reference sequence). This CDR3 comprises 13 residues.

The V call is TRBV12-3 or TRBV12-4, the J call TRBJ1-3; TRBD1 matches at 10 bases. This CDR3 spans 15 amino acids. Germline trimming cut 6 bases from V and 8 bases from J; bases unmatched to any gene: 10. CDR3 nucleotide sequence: TGTGCCAGCAGATTGGCCGGGACAGGGGACGACACCATATATTTT. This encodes CASRLAGTGDDTIYF.

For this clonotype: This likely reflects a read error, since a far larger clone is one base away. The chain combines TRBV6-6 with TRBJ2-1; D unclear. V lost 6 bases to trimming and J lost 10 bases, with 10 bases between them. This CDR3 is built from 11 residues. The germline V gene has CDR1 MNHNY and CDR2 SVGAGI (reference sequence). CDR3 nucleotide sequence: TGTGCCAGCAGCGAATTTTACGAGCAGTTCTTC. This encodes CASSEFYEQFF.

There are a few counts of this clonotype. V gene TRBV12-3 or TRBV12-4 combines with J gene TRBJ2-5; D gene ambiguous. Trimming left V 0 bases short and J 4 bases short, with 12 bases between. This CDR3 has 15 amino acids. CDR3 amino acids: CASSLARKGGETQYF. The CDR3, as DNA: TGTGCCAGCAGTTTAGCGCGTAAGGGCGGAGAGACCCAGTACTTC.

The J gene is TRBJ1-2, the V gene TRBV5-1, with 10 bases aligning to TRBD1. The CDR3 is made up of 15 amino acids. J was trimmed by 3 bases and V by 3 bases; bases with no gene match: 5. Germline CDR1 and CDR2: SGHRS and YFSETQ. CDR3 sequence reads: CASSSGTGEYYGYTF. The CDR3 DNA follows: TGCGCCAGCAGCTCCGGGACAGGGGAATACTATGGCTACACCTTC.

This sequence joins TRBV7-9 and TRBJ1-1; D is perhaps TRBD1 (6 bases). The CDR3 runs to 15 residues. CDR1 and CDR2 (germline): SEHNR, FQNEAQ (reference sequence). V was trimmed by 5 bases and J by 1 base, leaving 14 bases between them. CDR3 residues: CASSPRGIQNTEAFF. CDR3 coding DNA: TGTGCCAGCAGCCCCAGGGGAATCCAGAACACTGAAGCTTTCTTT. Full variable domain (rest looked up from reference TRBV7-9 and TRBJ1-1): DTGVSQNPRHKITKRGQNVTFRCDPISEHNRLYWYRQTLGQGPEFLTYFQNEAQLEKSRLLSDRFSAERPKGSFSTLEIQRTEQGDSAMYLCASSPRGIQNTEAFFGQGTRLTVV.

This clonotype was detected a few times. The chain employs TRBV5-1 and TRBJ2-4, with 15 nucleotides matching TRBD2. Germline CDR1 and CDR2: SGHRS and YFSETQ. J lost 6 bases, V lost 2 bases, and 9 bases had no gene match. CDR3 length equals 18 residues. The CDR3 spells CASSFDGTSGGPRNIQYF. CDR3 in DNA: TGCGCCAGCAGCTTTGACGGGACTAGCGGGGGGCCCAGAAACATTCAGTACTTC.

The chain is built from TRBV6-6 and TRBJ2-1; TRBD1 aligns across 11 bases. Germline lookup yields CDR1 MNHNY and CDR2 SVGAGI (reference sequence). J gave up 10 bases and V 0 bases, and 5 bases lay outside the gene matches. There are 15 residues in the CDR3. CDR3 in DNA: TGTGCCAGCAGTTACTCCGGACAGGGGGCTCGGGAGCAGTTCTTC. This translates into CASSYSGQGAREQFF.

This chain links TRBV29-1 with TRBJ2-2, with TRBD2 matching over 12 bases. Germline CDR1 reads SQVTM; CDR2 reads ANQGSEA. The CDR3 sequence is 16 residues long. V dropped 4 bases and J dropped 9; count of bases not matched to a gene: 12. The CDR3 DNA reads TGCAGCGTTGCACCCTTTCTAGCGGGGGGGTCCTGGGAGCTGTTTTTT. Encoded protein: CSVAPFLAGGSWELFF.

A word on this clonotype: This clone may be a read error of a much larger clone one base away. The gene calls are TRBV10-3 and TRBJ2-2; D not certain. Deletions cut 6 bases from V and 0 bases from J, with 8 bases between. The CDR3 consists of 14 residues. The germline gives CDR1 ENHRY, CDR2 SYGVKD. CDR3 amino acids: CAIRTGSNTGELFF. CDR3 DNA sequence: TGTGCCATCAGGACCGGGTCGAACACCGGGGAGCTGTTTTTT.

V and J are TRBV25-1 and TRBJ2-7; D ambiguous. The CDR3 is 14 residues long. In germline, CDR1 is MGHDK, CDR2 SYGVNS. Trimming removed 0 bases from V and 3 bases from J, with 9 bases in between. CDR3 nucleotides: TGTGCCAGCAGTGAATATGGGTCGGACTACGAGCAGTACTTC. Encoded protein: CASSEYGSDYEQYF.

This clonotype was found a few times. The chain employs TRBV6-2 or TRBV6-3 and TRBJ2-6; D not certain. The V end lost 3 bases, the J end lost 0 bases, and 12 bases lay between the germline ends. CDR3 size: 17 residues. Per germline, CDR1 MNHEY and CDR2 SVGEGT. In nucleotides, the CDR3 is TGTGCCAGCAGTTATAATACAGTCCGCTCTGGGGCCAACGTCCTGACTTTC. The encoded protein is CASSYNTVRSGANVLTF.

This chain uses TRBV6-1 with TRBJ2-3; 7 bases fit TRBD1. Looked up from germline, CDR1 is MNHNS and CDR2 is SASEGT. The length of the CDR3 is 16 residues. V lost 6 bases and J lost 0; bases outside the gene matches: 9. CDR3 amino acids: CASRSQGMISTDTQYF. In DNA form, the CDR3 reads TGTGCCAGCAGATCACAGGGGATGATTAGCACAGATACGCAGTATTTT.

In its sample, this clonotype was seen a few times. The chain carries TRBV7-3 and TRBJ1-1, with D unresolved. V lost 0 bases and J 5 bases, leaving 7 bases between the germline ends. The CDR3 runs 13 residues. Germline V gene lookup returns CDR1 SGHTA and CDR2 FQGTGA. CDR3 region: CASSLTGRTEAFF. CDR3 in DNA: TGTGCCAGCAGCTTAACGGGCAGGACTGAAGCTTTCTTT.

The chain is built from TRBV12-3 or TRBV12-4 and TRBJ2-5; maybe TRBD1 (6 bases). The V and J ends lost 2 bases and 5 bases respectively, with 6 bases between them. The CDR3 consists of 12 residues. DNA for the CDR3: TGTGCCAGCAGTTTAAGGGGGGAGACCCAGTACTTC. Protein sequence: CASSLRGETQYF.

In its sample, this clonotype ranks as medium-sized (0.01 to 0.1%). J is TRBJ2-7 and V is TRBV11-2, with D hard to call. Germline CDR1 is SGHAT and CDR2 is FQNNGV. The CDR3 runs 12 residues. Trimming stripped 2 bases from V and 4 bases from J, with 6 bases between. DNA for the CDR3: TGTGCCAGCAGCTTAACCCAATACGAGCAGTACTTC. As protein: CASSLTQYEQYF.